Following are 4 T cell receptor beta chains from one sample sequenced in a study of blood T cell repertoires in COVID-19. Method: immunoSEQ multiplex PCR; TCRdb's copy keeps in-frame clones and lacks some. Here the sample spans 55,000 to 80,000 clones, around 84% being singletons. Specimen: peripheral blood. The origin of the receptors is a man between 65 and 85 years old with acute or convalescent COVID-19.

The CDR3 DNA sequence: TGTGCCAGCAGCGTAGTACCGGCTAGCGGGGGGCGGGATACGCAGTATTTT. Translation: CASSVVPASGGRDTQYF. The chain recombines TRBV9 with TRBJ2-3; 11 bases fit TRBD2. The V and J ends lost 0 bases and 6 bases, in that order; junction bases with no gene match: 9. Germline V gene lookup returns CDR1 SGDLS and CDR2 YYNGEE. This CDR3 has 17 amino acids.

This sequence joins TRBV27 and TRBJ1-6, with D perhaps matching TRBD1 (5 bases). The CDR3 is made up of 12 amino acids. V lost 8 bases, J lost 14 bases, and 16 bases lay in between. CDR1 MNHEY and CDR2 SMNVEV come from the germline V gene (reference sequence). The CDR3 region has the DNA TGTGCCAGCCGTGGGGGGGTTCCGGCCCTCCACTTT. This translates into CASRGGVPALHF.

The genes are TRBV30 and TRBJ1-2; D not resolved. V was shortened by 4 bases and J by 5 bases, with 11 bases between the two germline ends. Germline assignment: CDR1 GTSNPN and CDR2 SVGIG (reference sequence). The CDR3 is 12 residues long. In nucleotides, the CDR3 is TGTGCCTGGACCCCCCGCGGGTATGGCTACACCTTC. Its translation is CAWTPRGYGYTF.

The sample holds a few counts of this clone. The chain combines TRBV6-5 with TRBJ2-2; 7 bases are shared with TRBD1. Germline-derived CDR1 and CDR2 are MNHEY and SVGAGI. The J segment lost 4 bases and the V segment lost 8 bases, leaving 4 bases of the junction unmatched. The CDR3 covers 13 residues. The CDR3 reads CASCRGSTGELFF. The CDR3 DNA is TGTGCCAGCTGCAGGGGGAGCACCGGGGAGCTGTTTTTT.